The next 22 T cell receptor beta chains were all read from a single sample in a study of blood T cell repertoires in COVID-19. The data were produced by immunoSEQ multiplex PCR, yet TCRdb's version contains in-frame clones alone and is incomplete. Among tens of thousands of clones listed, over 75% were seen once. The sample taken for sequencing was peripheral blood. All receptors come from a man aged 55 to 70 with active COVID-19.

The V gene is TRBV9, the J gene TRBJ2-3; 8 positions match TRBD2. CDR3 size: 15 residues. Germline CDR1 SGDLS, CDR2 YYNGEE. The ends lost 0 bases at V and 3 bases at J; junction bases unmatched: 3. The CDR3 spells CASSVGGGRTDTQYF. CDR3 DNA sequence: TGTGCCAGCAGCGTAGGCGGGGGGCGGACAGATACGCAGTATTTT.

Only one count was recorded for this clone. The gene calls are TRBV6-2 or TRBV6-3 and TRBJ1-2; 9 bases line up with TRBD1. The V segment lost 6 bases and the J segment 9 bases; nucleotides outside the gene matches: 11. The CDR3 covers 14 residues. Looked up from germline, CDR1 is MNHEY and CDR2 is SVGEGT. CDR3 sequence (DNA): TGTGCCAGCAGCCGGGACAGGGCTGTTTCCCGCTACACCTTC. Its translation: CASSRDRAVSRYTF.

The chain couples TRBV7-2 to TRBJ2-5, with a weak D call TRBD2 (6 bases). CDR1 is SGHTA and CDR2 is FQGNSA in the germline V gene. V lost 3 bases to trimming and J lost 1 base, with 9 bases between them. The CDR3 is 14 residues long. In DNA form, the CDR3 reads TGTGCCAGCAGCTTTACGACTAGCCAAGAGACCCAGTACTTC. Amino acid sequence: CASSFTTSQETQYF.

The chain has TRBV21-1 and TRBJ2-7; TRBD2 is taken as the D call from the table, unchecked against the DNA. TRBV21-1 is listed as a pseudogene. This CDR3 has 15 residues. The CDR3 nucleotides are TGTGCCAAGCGGGGTGGGGGCACAATCTCCTACGAGCAGTACTTC. Translating it yields CAKRGGGTISYEQYF.

The chain recombines TRBV4-3 with TRBJ2-2; 10 bases match TRBD1. This CDR3 is built from 16 residues. Per the germline V gene, CDR1 is LGHNA and CDR2 is YSLEER. The trim removed 0 bases at V and 4 bases at J, leaving 2 bases unmatched. For the CDR3, the DNA is TGCGCCAGCAGCCAAGAACGGGACAGGGGCACCGGGGAGCTGTTTTTT. Translating gives CASSQERDRGTGELFF.

This chain uses TRBV5-1 with TRBJ2-7, with TRBD1 matching over 7 bases. V lost 1 base and J lost 0; bases outside the gene matches: 1. The CDR3 is 14 amino acids. Germline V CDR1 and CDR2: SGHRS, YFSETQ. CDR3 DNA: TGCGCCAGCAGCTTGACAGGGGTCTCCTACGAGCAGTACTTC. Its translation is CASSLTGVSYEQYF.

This clone was detected a few times. The V and J genes are TRBV7-2 and TRBJ1-5, with a possible D match to TRBD1 (6 bases). The CDR3 is 15 amino acids. V dropped 3 bases and J dropped 3 bases, with 12 bases sitting between them. CDR1 SGHTA and CDR2 FQGNSA come from the germline V gene. The CDR3 DNA reads as TGTGCCAGCAGCTTCGGACAGCTCTACAATCAGCCCCAGCATTTT. Residues: CASSFGQLYNQPQHF.

The chain uses TRBV5-1 and TRBJ1-5, with D possibly matching TRBD1 (5 bases). Germline values: CDR1 SGHRS, CDR2 YFSETQ. The V end lost 3 bases, the J end lost 5 bases, and 12 bases lay between the germline ends. The CDR3 runs 14 residues. In DNA, the CDR3 is TGCGCCAGCAGCTGGGGGGGGAGGGATCAGCCCCAGCATTTT. Translating gives CASSWGGRDQPQHF.

This sequence joins TRBV12-3 or TRBV12-4 and TRBJ2-5; possible D gene TRBD2, 5 bases. V lost 7 bases and J lost 5, with 14 bases in between. The CDR3 extends over 13 amino acids. CDR3 in amino acids: CASTAGPHETQYF. The CDR3 DNA sequence: TGTGCCAGCACGGCGGGCCCCCACGAGACCCAGTACTTC.

The V gene is TRBV6-4, the J gene TRBJ2-7, with D possibly TRBD1 on 5 matching bases. Germline lookup yields CDR1 MRHNA and CDR2 SNTAGT. V lost 7 bases, J lost 0 bases, and 22 bases lay in between. The CDR3 is made up of 17 amino acids. Here the CDR3 DNA reads TGTGCCAGCATCGACAGTCGGGCCCAAGAAGGCTCCTACGAGCAGTACTTC. Translated, it gives CASIDSRAQEGSYEQYF.

V gene TRBV5-4 combines with J gene TRBJ1-3, with D possibly being TRBD1 (5 bases). CDR3 size: 15 residues. Germline lookup yields CDR1 SGHNT and CDR2 YYREEE (reference sequence). V gave up 4 bases and J gave up 4 bases, with 15 bases separating them. This chain's CDR3 is CASSHTAGSGNTIYF. CDR3 sequence (DNA): TGTGCCAGCAGCCATACCGCAGGGTCCGGAAACACCATATATTTT.

This clone was counted a single time. The chain carries TRBV5-3 and TRBJ2-5, with 10 bases fitting TRBD2. TRBV5-3 is an ORF, with its function uncertain. This CDR3 has 17 amino acids. Trimming took 0 bases from V and 5 from J; bases not matched to a gene: 10. CDR3 sequence reads: CARSLAGYPGLAETQYF. Here the CDR3 DNA reads TGTGCCAGAAGCTTGGCCGGCTACCCGGGACTAGCGGAGACCCAGTACTTC.

The V call is TRBV7-7, the J call TRBJ2-7, with 7 bases that match TRBD1. The CDR3 totals 15 residues. The J segment lost 4 bases and the V segment lost 1 base, leaving 7 bases of the junction unmatched. Germline V lookup: CDR1 SSHAT, CDR2 FNYEAQ (reference sequence). The chain's CDR3 is CASSLERGGAYEQYF. The CDR3 DNA reads as TGTGCCAGCAGCTTAGAGAGAGGGGGCGCGTACGAGCAGTACTTC.

This chain links TRBV29-1 with TRBJ2-1, with 13 nucleotides matching TRBD2. The J segment lost 5 bases and the V segment lost 6 bases, leaving 7 bases of the junction unmatched. CDR1 is SQVTM, CDR2 ANQGSEA, per germline. CDR3 length: 15 amino acids. The CDR3 here is CSVLPGLAGHNEQFF. CDR3 sequence (DNA): TGCAGCGTACTACCGGGACTAGCGGGACACAATGAGCAGTTCTTC.

This chain links TRBV6-4 with TRBJ2-5; weak D call: TRBD1 (5 bases). The CDR3 has 13 amino acids. V was clipped by 4 bases and J by 4 bases, with 10 bases between them. Germline lookup yields CDR1 MRHNA and CDR2 SNTAGT. CDR3: CASSARASETQYF. The CDR3 DNA sequence: TGTGCCAGCAGTGCCAGGGCTTCAGAGACCCAGTACTTC.

The rearrangement links TRBV19 to TRBJ1-3; D may be TRBD1 (6 bases). CDR1 is LNHDA, CDR2 SQIVND, per germline (reference sequence). The V end was cut by 6 bases, the J end by 0 bases, with 15 bases between. This CDR3 spans 16 amino acids. The CDR3 protein is CASSHPTGYSGNTIYF. In nucleotides, the CDR3 is TGTGCCAGTAGCCACCCGACAGGCTACTCTGGAAACACCATATATTTT.

V usage is TRBV19 and J usage is TRBJ1-4; tentative D call: TRBD1 (6 bases). The CDR3 totals 15 residues. Trimming pared 5 bases from V and 0 bases from J, leaving 10 bases between. Germline lookup yields CDR1 LNHDA and CDR2 SQIVND (reference sequence). This CDR3 is CASSATGTTNEKLFF. The CDR3 DNA follows: TGTGCCAGTAGTGCCACAGGGACAACTAATGAAAAACTGTTTTTT.

This CDR3 is CASSSGQGIYNEQFF. In DNA form, the CDR3 reads TGTGCCAGCAGCTCGGGACAGGGGATTTACAATGAGCAGTTCTTC. The chain recombines TRBV5-5 with TRBJ2-1; 10 nucleotides align to TRBD1. Per germline, CDR1 SGHKS and CDR2 YYEKEE (reference sequence). The CDR3 has 15 residues. The V segment lost 3 bases and the J segment 4 bases; nucleotides outside the gene matches: 4. The full variable domain, its missing parts supplied by reference TRBV5-5 and TRBJ2-1, is DAGVTQSPTHLIKTRGQQVTLRCSPISGHKSVSWYQQVLGQGPQFIFQYYEKEERGRGNFPDRFSARQFPNYSSELNVNALLLGDSALYLCASSSGQGIYNEQFFGPGTRLTVL.

The genes are TRBV10-3 and TRBJ2-1; 12 nucleotides match TRBD2. The CDR3 runs 16 residues. Germline values: CDR1 ENHRY, CDR2 SYGVKD. Trimming took 6 bases from V and 6 from J; bases not matched to a gene: 9. The CDR3, as DNA: TGTGCCATCAGGAAGACTAGCGGGAGTCTGGGCAATGAGCAGTTCTTC. Translation: CAIRKTSGSLGNEQFF.

The chain links TRBV15 to TRBJ1-2, with a possible D match to TRBD1 (6 bases). The V and J ends lost 0 bases and 2 bases respectively, with 10 bases between them. The CDR3 loop spans 15 amino acids. Germline V gene data show CDR1 as LNHNV and CDR2 as YYDKDF (reference sequence). CDR3 loop: CATSRDRGRNYGYTF. For the CDR3, the DNA is TGTGCCACCAGCAGAGACAGGGGAAGAAACTATGGCTACACCTTC.

This rearrangement joins TRBV5-1 to TRBJ2-2; D possibly corresponds to TRBD1 (6 bases). Trimming cost V 3 bases and J 6 bases, with 21 bases left between them. The CDR3 length is 17 residues. CDR1 and CDR2 from the germline V gene are SGHRS and YFSETQ. CDR3 coding DNA: TGCGCCAGCAGCTCCCTTCAATCCGAACAGGGCGCCGGGGAGCTGTTTTTT. Translated: CASSSLQSEQGAGELFF.

The gene calls are TRBV2 and TRBJ1-6; 10 bases are shared with TRBD1. The V segment lost 8 bases and the J segment 6 bases; nucleotides outside the gene matches: 7. The CDR3 is 15 residues long. Per the germline V gene, CDR1 is SNHLY and CDR2 is FYNNEI. CDR3 nucleotide sequence: TGTGCCAGCCAAGGACAGGGGGGCCGTAATTCACCCCTCCACTTT. This codes for CASQGQGGRNSPLHF.